Listed below are T cell receptor beta chains from one sample, sequenced in a study of CD8+ T cells in alopecia areata. The data were produced by immunoSEQ multiplex PCR, yet TCRdb's version contains in-frame clones alone and is incomplete. The data contain about 210,000 clones, 50% to 70% of them singletons. The starting material was CD4+ T cells sorted from blood, obtained at week 4, from a patient treated with tofacitinib. These receptors were taken from a human donor with alopecia areata. Both conserved end residues are part of each CDR3. Each record gives: D gene, CDR3 length, J gene, clone size, V gene, CDR3 DNA, CDR3 protein. D genes are given only for firm matches. Size is stated for part of the rows, as once, few or many counts, or as a class when the clone is expanded.

-	12	TRBJ2-3	-	TRBV7-8	TGTGCCAGCAGCCGTCAACTCGATACGCAGTATTTT	CASSRQLDTQYF
-	12	TRBJ1-4	-	TRBV5-6	TGTGCCAGCAGCGTCCCCAGGGAAAAACTGTTTTTT	CASSVPREKLFF
-	13	TRBJ2-7	few	TRBV4-3	TGCGCCAGCAGCCAAGATCGAGGCTACGAGCAGTACTTC	CASSQDRGYEQYF
-	13	TRBJ1-4	-	TRBV29-1	TGCAGCGCCACTACCGTAGGCGGGGAAAAACTGTTTTTT	CSATTVGGEKLFF
TRBD1	11	TRBJ1-1	few	TRBV2	TGTGCCAGCACCCGGGACAGTGAAGCTTTCTTT	CASTRDSEAFF
TRBD1	13	TRBJ1-2	-	TRBV27	TGTGCCAGCTCCTCCGGGACAGCTTATGGCTACACCTTC	CASSSGTAYGYTF
-	12	TRBJ1-2	-	TRBV29-1	TGCAGCGTTGTAGAAGGATTGTCTGGCTACACCTTC	CSVVEGLSGYTF
TRBD2	20	TRBJ2-3	-	TRBV4-3	TGCGCCAGCAGCCAAGGCCCAGAAACGGGACTAGCAGGATTCACAGATACGCAGTATTTT	CASSQGPETGLAGFTDTQYF
-	11	TRBJ1-1	-	TRBV30	TGTGCCTGGAGCCACACAGGGAATGCTTTCTTT	CAWSHTGNAFF
TRBD2	13	TRBJ2-3	few	TRBV29-1	TGCAGCCTACTGGCGGGGGGTGCAGATACGCAGTATTTT	CSLLAGGADTQYF
-	15	TRBJ2-6	-	TRBV19	TGTGCCAGTAATCGGGACCACTCTGGGGCCAACGTCCTGACTTTC	CASNRDHSGANVLTF
-	11	TRBJ1-6	-	TRBV27	TGTGCCAGCAGGGGAAATTCACCCCTCCACTTT	CASRGNSPLHF
-	13	TRBJ2-1	-	TRBV2	TGTGCCAGCAGGGGGGGCTCCTACAATGAGCAGTTCTTC	CASRGGSYNEQFF
-	11	TRBJ1-1	-	TRBV29-1	TGCAGCGTTGGGGTGAACACTGAAGCTTTCTTT	CSVGVNTEAFF
TRBD1	16	TRBJ2-7	-	TRBV6-6	TGTGCCAGCAGTTACCCCGGGGGACAGGGGGAGCCCCCGCAGTACTTC	CASSYPGGQGEPPQYF
TRBD1	13	TRBJ1-2	few	TRBV30	TGTGCCTGGAGTGCTTCGACAGGGGTAGGCTACACCTTC	CAWSASTGVGYTF
-	15	TRBJ2-3	many	TRBV7-2	TGTGCCAGCAGCCCAAGGGGACAACACACAGATACGCAGTATTTT	CASSPRGQHTDTQYF
-	12	TRBJ2-7	-	TRBV30	TGTGCCTGGTCGACTGGGGGATACGAGCAGTACTTC	CAWSTGGYEQYF
TRBD2	14	TRBJ2-1	many	TRBV4-3	TGCGCCAGCAGCCAAGATAGCGGGGTTGCTGAGCAGTTCTTC	CASSQDSGVAEQFF
TRBD1	13	TRBJ2-1	-	TRBV11-3	TGTGCCAGCAGCATCGACAGGGAATTAAAGCAGTTCTTC	CASSIDRELKQFF
TRBD2	17	TRBJ2-1	-	TRBV27	TGTGCCAGCAGTCTCCGACTAGCGGGGAATATCCGCGATGAGCAGTTCTTC	CASSLRLAGNIRDEQFF
-	15	TRBJ2-2	-	TRBV4-1	TGCGCCAGCAGCCAGGTGGGAAGCAACACCGGGGAGCTGTTTTTT	CASSQVGSNTGELFF
TRBD1	15	TRBJ1-4	-	TRBV5-6	TGTGCCAGCGGAACCATGGGGACAGGAGATGAAAAACTGTTTTTT	CASGTMGTGDEKLFF
-	12	TRBJ2-7	-	TRBV29-1	TGCAGCGTTTTAACAGGGACCTACGAGCAGTACTTC	CSVLTGTYEQYF
-	12	TRBJ1-1	few	TRBV29-1	TGCAGCATAAGGGGTACAGGGACTGAAGCTTTCTTT	CSIRGTGTEAFF
-	12	TRBJ2-3	once	TRBV29-1	TGCAGCGTTACGACCGGCACAGATACGCAGTATTTT	CSVTTGTDTQYF
-	14	TRBJ2-5	-	TRBV27	TGTGCCAGCAGGGGGTTGGGGGGCCAAGAGACCCAGTACTTC	CASRGLGGQETQYF
-	14	TRBJ1-1	-	TRBV14	TGTGCCAGCAGCCAAGGGGGGCATGAGACTGAAGCTTTCTTT	CASSQGGHETEAFF
-	13	TRBJ1-2	-	TRBV5-6	TGTGCCAGCAGCTTGCGGGGCCCCTATGGCTACACCTTC	CASSLRGPYGYTF
TRBD2	15	TRBJ2-3	few	TRBV7-2	TGTGCCAGCAGGCCCGCCGGGGGGAGCACAGATACGCAGTATTTT	CASRPAGGSTDTQYF
-	13	TRBJ2-7	-	TRBV6-1	TGTGCCAGCAGTGGGGCGGACAGCTACGAGCAGTACTTC	CASSGADSYEQYF
-	15	TRBJ1-1	-	TRBV7-2	TGTGCCAGCAGTTTCCTGGACCTGGGTAACACTGAAGCTTTCTTT	CASSFLDLGNTEAFF
-	13	TRBJ2-3	-	TRBV6-5	TGTGCCACCACCCGACTCAGCACAGATACGCAGTATTTT	CATTRLSTDTQYF
-	14	TRBJ2-2	-	TRBV30	TGTGCCTGGAGGCGGGGTGTGAACACCGGGGAGCTGTTTTTT	CAWRRGVNTGELFF
-	13	TRBJ2-7	-	TRBV12-5	TGTGCTAGTGGTGGGACGGACTTCTACGAGCAGTACTTC	CASGGTDFYEQYF
-	13	TRBJ1-5	-	TRBV6-5	TGTGCCAGCAGGGGACCGGGCCCAGGGCCCCAGCATTTT	CASRGPGPGPQHF
-	12	TRBJ1-1	-	TRBV30	TGTGCCGGGGCAGGGTTGAACACTGAAGCTTTCTTT	CAGAGLNTEAFF
-	14	TRBJ1-1	-	TRBV10-3	TGTGCCATCAGTGCAGGGGATTTGAACACTGAAGCTTTCTTT	CAISAGDLNTEAFF
-	16	TRBJ1-2	once	TRBV27	TGTGCCAGCACCCCTACCGGGGCAGGGGATGACTATGGCTACACCTTC	CASTPTGAGDDYGYTF
-	12	TRBJ2-1	-	TRBV30	TGTGCCTGGAGTCAGCTGGGGAATGAGCAGTTCTTC	CAWSQLGNEQFF
-	14	TRBJ2-2	-	TRBV15	TGTGCCACCAGCAGGGTGATAGAGACCGGGGAGCTGTTTTTT	CATSRVIETGELFF
-	16	TRBJ1-5	-	TRBV12-5	TGTGCTAGTGGTTTGATTACCGGGACCCGCAATCAGCCCCAGCATTTT	CASGLITGTRNQPQHF
TRBD1	15	TRBJ1-2	-	TRBV6-1	TGTGCCAGCGCTCGGTCCGGGACAGCCAATCATGGCTACACCTTC	CASARSGTANHGYTF
-	15	TRBJ1-1	few	TRBV19	TGTGCCAGTAGTATCTCCGGGACACCGAACACTGAAGCTTTCTTT	CASSISGTPNTEAFF
-	16	TRBJ1-6	-	TRBV9	TGTGCCAGCAGCGGAGGCCGGGCAGGGAGCAATTCACCCCTCCACTTT	CASSGGRAGSNSPLHF
TRBD1	15	TRBJ1-1	-	TRBV10-3	TGTGCCACCCGGGACAGGAGTTCCCTGAACACTGAAGCTTTCTTT	CATRDRSSLNTEAFF
-	13	TRBJ2-5	-	TRBV11-1	TGTGCCAGCAGCTTAATGGCCGCGGAGACCCAGTACTTC	CASSLMAAETQYF
-	11	TRBJ1-2	-	TRBV30	TGTGCCTTAGCAGGGCTCTATGGCTACACCTTC	CALAGLYGYTF
-	14	TRBJ1-6	-	TRBV30	TGTGCCTGGAGTGTGTACGGGGCGAATTCACCCCTCCACTTT	CAWSVYGANSPLHF
-	15	TRBJ1-1	many	TRBV18	TGTGCCAGCTCACCACCCGCGATGTCGGGCACTGAAGCTTTCTTT	CASSPPAMSGTEAFF
-	17	TRBJ2-3	-	TRBV4-3	TGCGCCAGCAGCCAAGTTCGTCTTACTCGGAGCACAGATACGCAGTATTTT	CASSQVRLTRSTDTQYF
TRBD1	14	TRBJ1-1	few	TRBV29-1	TGCAGCGTCACCCCACAGGGGATCGGCACTGAAGCTTTCTTT	CSVTPQGIGTEAFF
-	14	TRBJ1-1	-	TRBV29-1	TGCAGCGCTATTTCGGGACGGACCTTTCCTGAAGCTTTCTTT	CSAISGRTFPEAFF
-	13	TRBJ1-1	-	TRBV18	TGTGCCAGCTCACCCCGGGCAAGCACTGAAGCTTTCTTT	CASSPRASTEAFF
-	13	TRBJ1-1	-	TRBV9	TGTGCCAGCAGCGTGGAGACAAAAACTGAAGCTTTCTTT	CASSVETKTEAFF
TRBD1	14	TRBJ2-7	-	TRBV25-1	TGTGCCAGCAGTGAATCGGGGACAGGGCTGGAGCAGTACTTC	CASSESGTGLEQYF
-	16	TRBJ2-3	-	TRBV11-2	TGTGCCAGCAGCTTTAGTTATGATGGGGGAACAGATACGCAGTATTTT	CASSFSYDGGTDTQYF
-	14	TRBJ1-5	few	TRBV2	TGTGCCAGCAGTGCGGGGAGGAGCAATCAGCCCCAGCATTTT	CASSAGRSNQPQHF